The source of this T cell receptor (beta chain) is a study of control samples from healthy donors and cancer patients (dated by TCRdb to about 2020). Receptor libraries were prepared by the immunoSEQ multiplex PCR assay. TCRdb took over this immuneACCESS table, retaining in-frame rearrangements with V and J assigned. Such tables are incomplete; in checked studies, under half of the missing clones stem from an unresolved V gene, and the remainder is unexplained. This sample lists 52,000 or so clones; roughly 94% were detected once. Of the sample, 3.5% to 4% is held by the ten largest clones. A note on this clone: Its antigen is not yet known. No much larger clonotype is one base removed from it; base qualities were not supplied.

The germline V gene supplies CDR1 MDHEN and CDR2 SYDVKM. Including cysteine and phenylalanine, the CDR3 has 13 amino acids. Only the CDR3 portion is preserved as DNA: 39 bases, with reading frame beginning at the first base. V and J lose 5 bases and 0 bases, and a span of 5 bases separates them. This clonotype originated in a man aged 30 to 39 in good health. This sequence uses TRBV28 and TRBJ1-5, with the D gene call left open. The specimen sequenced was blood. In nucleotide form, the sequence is TGTGCCAGCAGTCCCGATAGCAATCAGCCCCAGCATTTT. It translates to CASSPDSNQPQHF.